Following are 21 T cell receptor beta chains from one sample sequenced in a study of blood T cell repertoires in COVID-19 (dated by TCRdb to the early 2020s). The library was made by the immunoSEQ multiplex PCR assay. TCRdb's version of the immuneACCESS table is confined to in-frame rearrangements and falls short of the full clone set. An unresolved V gene accounts for under half of the shortfall where checked; the remainder is of unknown origin. The sample yields about 480,000 clones; roughly nine tenths were counted once. The ten largest account for around 0.92% of the sample. The sequencing input was peripheral blood. Source of these receptors: a man aged 18 to 35 with COVID-19, enrolled during active disease.

To note about this clone: A much larger clone differs from this one at a single base, so this may be a read error. Distinct nucleotide sequences in the sample also encode this CDR3. The chain couples TRBV5-1 to TRBJ1-6; possibly TRBD1 for D (5 bases). There are 16 residues in the CDR3. Germline V gives CDR1 SGHRS, CDR2 YFSETQ. CDR3 region: CASSLVNRLRNSPLHF. The CDR3 DNA follows: TGCGCCAGCAGCTTGGTGAACAGGTTAAGGAATTCACCTCTCCACTTT. The variable domain in full, with the rest retrieved from reference TRBV5-1 and TRBJ1-6, is KAGVTQTPRYLIKTRGQQVTLSCSPISGHRSVSWYQQTPGQGLQFLFEYFSETQRNKGNFPGRFSGRQFSNSRSEMNVSTLELGDSALYLCASSLVNRLRNSPLHFGNGTRLTVT.

The chain uses TRBV10-1 and TRBJ2-5; 11 bases agree with TRBD2. Per germline, CDR1 WNHNN and CDR2 SYGVQD (reference sequence). This CDR3 is built from 16 residues. Trimming took 1 base from V and 2 from J; bases not matched to a gene: 3. CDR3 DNA sequence: TGCGCCAGCAGTGAGTTTCGACTAGCGGGGCAAGAGACCCAGTACTTC. Its translation: CASSEFRLAGQETQYF.

The J gene is TRBJ2-5, the V gene TRBV4-1, with D maybe TRBD1 (5 bases). The CDR3 is made up of 17 amino acids. Trimming stripped 3 bases from V and 4 bases from J, with 21 bases between. Germline-derived CDR1 and CDR2 are MGHRA and YSYEKL. This CDR3 is CASSQTASFGVLETQYF. The DNA for the CDR3 is TGCGCCAGCAGCCAGACAGCCAGCTTTGGGGTTTTAGAGACCCAGTACTTC.

V usage is TRBV6-5 and J usage is TRBJ2-1, with a possible D match to TRBD2 (6 bases). Trimming stripped 2 bases from V and 10 bases from J, with 12 bases between. CDR3 length: 13 amino acids. Germline assignment: CDR1 MNHEY and CDR2 SVGAGI. The CDR3 DNA is TGTGCCAGCAGTTACGGAGGGTGGGGAGAGCAGTTCTTC. It encodes CASSYGGWGEQFF.

The J gene is TRBJ2-1, the V gene TRBV6-2 or TRBV6-3; 12 bases line up with TRBD2. This CDR3 is 17 amino acids long. CDR1 is MNHEY and CDR2 is SVGEGT in the germline V gene. The J segment lost 4 bases and the V segment lost 2 bases, leaving 6 bases of the junction unmatched. The CDR3 protein is CASSYSLAGGIYNEQFF. The DNA for the CDR3 is TGTGCCAGCAGTTACAGCCTAGCGGGAGGGATTTACAATGAGCAGTTCTTC.

For this clone: Other DNA sequences in the same sample also yield this CDR3. The genes are TRBV6-5 and TRBJ2-7; 11 positions match TRBD1. Trimming cost V 2 bases and J 3 bases; bases outside gene matches: 0. CDR1 is MNHEY, CDR2 SVGAGI, per germline. The length of the CDR3 is 14 residues. This CDR3 reads CASSYGTGGYEQYF. CDR3 coding DNA: TGTGCCAGCAGTTACGGGACAGGGGGCTACGAGCAGTACTTC.

The sample holds one count of this clone. This chain joins TRBV21-1 and TRBJ1-6; TRBD1, the table's D call, was not compared with the DNA. TRBV21-1 is described as a pseudogene. CDR3 length: 21 residues. The CDR3 region is CASSKGDAAGAIYSYNSPLHF. The CDR3 DNA reads TGTGCCAGCAGCAAAGGCGACGCGGCAGGGGCTATCTACTCATATAATTCACCCCTCCACTTT.

This clone was seen only once. This chain uses TRBV19 with TRBJ2-1, with TRBD1 as a possible D gene (5 bases). There are 15 residues in the CDR3. Trimming stripped 3 bases from V and 3 bases from J, with 12 bases between. CDR1 LNHDA and CDR2 SQIVND come from the germline V gene (reference sequence). DNA for the CDR3: TGTGCCAGTAGTATGCCGGGTGACAGCTACAATGAGCAGTTCTTC. This encodes CASSMPGDSYNEQFF. The variable domain in full, with the rest retrieved from reference TRBV19 and TRBJ2-1, is DGGITQSPKYLFRKEGQNVTLSCEQNLNHDAMYWYRQDPGQGLRLIYYSQIVNDFQKGDIAEGYSVSREKKESFPLTVTSAQKNPTAFYLCASSMPGDSYNEQFFGPGTRLTVL.

This sequence joins TRBV2 and TRBJ2-3; 10 nucleotides match TRBD2. The CDR3 runs 18 residues. Germline trimming cut 2 bases from V and 3 bases from J; bases unmatched to any gene: 11. Per the germline V gene, CDR1 is SNHLY and CDR2 is FYNNEI. The DNA of the CDR3 is TGTGCCAGCAGTGAATTCCCCTCTAGCGGGAGAGTGACAGATACGCAGTATTTT. It specifies CASSEFPSSGRVTDTQYF.

The chain joins TRBV3-1 (or the pseudogene TRBV3-2) to TRBJ2-3; 8 bases are shared with TRBD2. This CDR3 contains 15 residues. The junction had 4 bases not matched to a gene; V was cut back by 4 bases and J by 1 base. Germline V gene data show CDR1 as LGHDT and CDR2 as YNNKEL (reference sequence). CDR3 DNA sequence: TGTGCCAGCAGCCCTCGAGCGGGGGGCACAGATACGCAGTATTTT. Amino acids: CASSPRAGGTDTQYF.

This clone was found once. V and J are TRBV6-4 and TRBJ2-2; possibly TRBD1 for D (6 bases). CDR3 size: 15 residues. Trimming shortened V by 2 bases and J by 7 bases, and 14 bases separated the two germline ends. Germline CDR1 MRHNA, CDR2 SNTAGT. As DNA, the CDR3 is TGTGCCAGCAGTGACGGCAGGGGAAGAAACGGGGAGCTGTTTTTT. This gives the protein CASSDGRGRNGELFF.

This chain links TRBV5-4 with TRBJ2-7; D remains unclear. Deletions cut 3 bases from V and 5 bases from J, with 6 bases between. There are 11 residues in the CDR3. Germline loops: CDR1 SGHNT, CDR2 YYREEE (reference sequence). The CDR3 protein is CASSSLNEQYF. The CDR3 nucleotides read TGTGCCAGCAGCTCGCTAAACGAGCAGTACTTC.

The chain carries TRBV2 and TRBJ1-1; D remains ambiguous. The CDR3 consists of 13 residues. V was trimmed by 5 bases and J by 5 bases, leaving 12 bases between them. The germline V gene has CDR1 SNHLY and CDR2 FYNNEI. The DNA of the CDR3 is TGTGCCAGCAGTCTAGCCGGGCGGACTGAAGCTTTCTTT. Translating it yields CASSLAGRTEAFF.

This clone was found once. The chain is built from TRBV11-3 and TRBJ2-1; no reliable D call. This CDR3 comprises 13 residues. Germline V gives CDR1 SGHNT, CDR2 YENEEA. Trimming took off 4 bases at V and 7 bases at J, with 11 bases between the two ends. The CDR3 DNA sequence: TGTGCCAGCAGCTCACCTAATCTTAATGAGCAGTTCTTC. Amino acid sequence: CASSSPNLNEQFF. Full variable domain (outside the CDR3, taken from reference TRBV11-3 and TRBJ2-1): EAGVVQSPRYKIIEKKQPVAFWCNPISGHNTLYWYLQNLGQGPELLIRYENEEAVDDSQLPKDRFSAERLKGVDSTLKIQPAELGDSAVYLCASSSPNLNEQFFGPGTRLTVL.

The rearrangement joins TRBV19 to TRBJ1-6; the D gene is possibly TRBD1 (6 bases). The CDR3 is 16 residues long. Germline CDR1 LNHDA, CDR2 SQIVND (reference sequence). Trimming removed 1 base at V and 6 bases at J, with 13 bases between. CDR3 sequence (DNA): TGTGCCAGTAGTATAGTCGGGGGGGCGCGTAATTCACCCCTCCACTTT. Translated, it gives CASSIVGGARNSPLHF.

This clone was observed a handful of times. The rearrangement joins TRBV19 to TRBJ2-7, with 8 nucleotides matching TRBD1. This CDR3 comprises 13 residues. The germline V gene encodes CDR1 LNHDA and CDR2 SQIVND (reference sequence). V was pared by 4 bases and J by 2 bases, with 1 base of the junction left unmatched. The CDR3 reads CASSRTGTYEQYF. The CDR3 DNA reads TGTGCCAGTAGTAGGACAGGGACCTACGAGCAGTACTTC.

As to this clone: Other nucleotide sequences from this sample produce the same CDR3. This sequence joins TRBV30 and TRBJ2-5; D unclear. The germline V gene has CDR1 GTSNPN and CDR2 SVGIG (reference sequence). Trimming cost V 0 bases and J 2 bases, with 4 bases left between them. The CDR3 has 12 amino acids. The CDR3: CAWSVQQETQYF. As DNA, the CDR3 is TGTGCCTGGAGTGTCCAACAAGAGACCCAGTACTTC.

This chain joins TRBV2 and TRBJ1-1; D gene ambiguous. The germline V and J ends were trimmed by 1 base and 0 bases, with 15 bases remaining between them. CDR3 size: 17 residues. Germline V gene lookup returns CDR1 SNHLY and CDR2 FYNNEI. The CDR3 DNA is TGTGCCAGCAGTGAAGTGGGCCACAACCCTATGAACACTGAAGCTTTCTTT. It codes for CASSEVGHNPMNTEAFF.

This chain uses TRBV12-5 with TRBJ2-5; D perhaps matches TRBD2 (5 bases). Trimming took 3 bases from V and 2 from J, leaving 19 bases between them. The CDR3 has 17 residues. The V gene's germline CDR1 is LGHNT and CDR2 FRNRAP. The CDR3 region is CASGFRTPSRLQETQYF. The CDR3 DNA is TGTGCTAGTGGTTTTAGGACTCCGAGTCGTTTACAAGAGACCCAGTACTTC.

V gene TRBV25-1 combines with J gene TRBJ1-4; 7 bases agree with TRBD1. V lost 3 bases to trimming and J lost 7 bases; unmatched junction nucleotides: 8. The CDR3 loop spans 15 amino acids. Germline CDR1 MGHDK, CDR2 SYGVNS. CDR3 residues: CASSDLTGIGEKLFF. Written as DNA, the CDR3 is TGTGCCAGCAGTGACTTGACAGGGATTGGTGAAAAACTGTTTTTT.

This chain links TRBV19 with TRBJ1-1; D is possibly TRBD1 (6 bases). V shed 7 bases and J shed 9 bases, with 12 bases lying between them. The CDR3 extends over 11 amino acids. From germline, CDR1 is LNHDA and CDR2 SQIVND (reference sequence). CDR3 in amino acids: CASTAGQKAFF. As DNA, the CDR3 is TGTGCCAGTACCGCTGGACAGAAAGCTTTCTTT.